These T cell receptor beta chains were read from a single sample in a study of T cell responses to AZD1222 COVID-19 vaccine. Profiled with immunoSEQ multiplex PCR; TCRdb holds only in-frame clones, not every one. The sample shows about 69,000 clones, approximately 90% of them seen only once. This material consisted of peripheral blood, taken on day 0 of AZD1222 vaccination. Receptor source: an adult in good health. CDR3s include the opening cysteine and the closing phenylalanine or tryptophan. The D gene is left open where the match is weak. The listing skips clone size in some rows; elsewhere it reads once, few, many or a size class.

v_call,j_call,d_call,clone_size,cdr3_aa,cdr3_nt
TRBV7-8,TRBJ1-1,-,-,CASSLAHRGVQTEAFF,TGTGCCAGCAGCTTAGCGCATAGGGGGGTTCAGACTGAAGCTTTCTTT
TRBV28,TRBJ1-5,-,-,CASSRHPGQRNQPQHF,TGTGCCAGCAGCCGACACCCTGGACAGCGCAATCAGCCCCAGCATTTT
TRBV15,TRBJ2-2,-,-,CATRSGSGELFF,TGTGCCACCAGGTCGGGGTCCGGGGAGCTGTTTTTT
TRBV18,TRBJ1-6,-,-,CASSPRTLEGALHF,TGTGCCAGCTCACCAAGGACCCTCGAGGGGGCCCTCCACTTT
TRBV7-6,TRBJ1-2,-,-,CASSYPQGPTNYGYTF,TGTGCCAGCAGCTACCCACAGGGACCTACTAACTATGGCTACACCTTC
TRBV27,TRBJ1-2,TRBD1,-,CASSWKGTANYGYTF,TGTGCCAGCAGTTGGAAGGGGACAGCTAACTATGGCTACACCTTC
TRBV28,TRBJ1-6,-,-,CASSRGGLNSPLHF,TGTGCCAGCAGCCGGGGGGGACTGAATTCACCCCTCCACTTT
TRBV4-1,TRBJ2-1,TRBD2,-,CASSQRLAGGPSEQFF,TGCGCCAGCAGCCAACGACTAGCGGGGGGGCCGAGTGAGCAGTTCTTC
TRBV24-1,TRBJ1-1,-,-,CATSGPGTQAFF,TGTGCCACCAGTGGTCCCGGGACCCAAGCTTTCTTT
TRBV7-8,TRBJ1-4,-,-,CASSLAGSAGNEKLFF,TGTGCCAGCAGCTTAGCGGGCTCTGCGGGTAATGAAAAACTGTTTTTT
TRBV5-1,TRBJ2-3,TRBD1,-,CASSNRQGALSTNTDTQYF,TGCGCCAGCAGCAACCGACAGGGGGCCCTATCAACCAACACAGATACGCAGTATTTT
TRBV25-1,TRBJ2-1,-,few,CATIRSGSYNEQFF,TGTGCCACCATCCGAAGCGGATCCTACAATGAGCAGTTCTTC
TRBV19,TRBJ2-2,-,-,CASSIGGRMVFTGELFF,TGTGCCAGTAGTATAGGCGGCAGGATGGTTTTCACCGGGGAGCTGTTTTTT
TRBV19,TRBJ1-6,TRBD1,-,CASRTGMGSPLHF,TGTGCCAGTAGGACAGGGATGGGGTCACCCCTCCACTTT
TRBV29-1,TRBJ2-1,TRBD1,-,CSVRGQVDEQFF,TGCAGCGTTCGCGGACAGGTCGATGAGCAGTTCTTC
TRBV9,TRBJ1-2,TRBD1,-,CASSVQGANYGYTF,TGTGCCAGCAGCGTACAGGGGGCTAACTATGGCTACACCTTC
TRBV6-1,TRBJ1-4,-,-,CASSEARGANEKLFF,TGTGCCAGCAGTGAAGCAAGGGGGGCTAATGAAAAACTGTTTTTT
TRBV6-2/TRBV6-3,TRBJ1-2,-,-,CASSYQTGYGYTF,TGTGCCAGCAGTTACCAAACAGGGTATGGCTACACCTTC
TRBV28,TRBJ1-1,-,once,CASSLGGRVNTEAFF,TGTGCCAGCAGTTTAGGGGGAAGAGTGAACACTGAAGCTTTCTTT
TRBV3-1/TRBV3-2,TRBJ1-3,-,-,CASSQVANTIYF,TGTGCCAGCAGCCAAGTGGCAAACACCATATATTTT
TRBV19,TRBJ2-1,TRBD2,-,CASSPLSGRFSYNEQFF,TGTGCCAGTAGTCCCCTGAGCGGGAGATTCTCCTACAATGAGCAGTTCTTC
TRBV30,TRBJ1-5,TRBD1,-,CAWEGTGSNQPQHF,TGTGCCTGGGAGGGGACAGGGAGTAATCAGCCCCAGCATTTT
TRBV2,TRBJ1-2,-,-,CASSPTGRTTNYGYTF,TGTGCCAGCAGCCCCACGGGACGGACTACTAACTATGGCTACACCTTC
TRBV7-2,TRBJ1-1,-,-,CASSLFGQGSMNTEAFF,TGTGCCAGCAGCTTATTTGGCCAGGGAAGTATGAACACTGAAGCTTTCTTT
TRBV7-2,TRBJ2-3,TRBD1,-,CASSSDLRGLRDTQYF,TGTGCCAGCAGCTCGGACCTCAGGGGGCTTAGAGATACGCAGTATTTT
TRBV9,TRBJ2-1,TRBD2,-,CASSVGGGRAIYNEQFF,TGTGCCAGCAGCGTGGGGGGCGGGAGGGCCATTTACAATGAGCAGTTCTTC
TRBV20-1,TRBJ1-4,-,-,CSAMGVEKLFF,TGCAGTGCTATGGGGGTTGAAAAACTGTTTTTT
TRBV5-1,TRBJ2-1,TRBD2,-,CASSRRSSGGALRSSYNEQFF,TGCGCCAGCAGCCGCAGGTCCAGCGGGGGGGCCTTGAGAAGCTCCTACAATGAGCAGTTCTTC
TRBV3-1/TRBV3-2,TRBJ2-7,TRBD1,once,CASSRLTGGWHEQYF,TGTGCCAGCAGCCGACTTACAGGGGGCTGGCACGAGCAGTACTTC
TRBV10-2,TRBJ2-7,-,-,CASSESGALSYEQYF,TGCGCCAGCAGTGAGTCGGGGGCACTATCCTACGAGCAGTACTTC
TRBV18,TRBJ1-1,-,-,CASSPNGDLVPEAFF,TGTGCCAGCTCACCCAACGGGGACTTAGTCCCGGAAGCTTTCTTT
TRBV7-3,TRBJ2-1,-,-,CASIGRSEQFF,TGTGCCAGCATCGGACGTAGTGAGCAGTTCTTC
TRBV11-2,TRBJ1-5,-,-,CASSLNIQQPQHF,TGTGCCAGCAGCTTAAATATCCAGCAGCCCCAGCATTTT
TRBV18,TRBJ2-5,TRBD2,-,CASSTGGGIQETQYF,TGTGCCAGCTCCACCGGGGGAGGGATCCAAGAGACCCAGTACTTC
TRBV18,TRBJ1-4,-,once,CASSRTAATLEKLFF,TGTGCCAGCTCACGGACAGCGGCGACTTTGGAAAAACTGTTTTTT
TRBV5-1,TRBJ1-4,TRBD1,few,CASSSAPTGYGEKLFF,TGCGCCAGCAGCTCCGCCCCGACAGGGTATGGTGAAAAACTGTTTTTT
TRBV5-4,TRBJ2-1,TRBD2,-,CASSLGLAGGRSDEQFF,TGTGCCAGCAGCCTGGGACTAGCGGGAGGACGGTCCGACGAGCAGTTCTTC
TRBV30,TRBJ1-6,TRBD1,-,CAWTRGPGSPLHF,TGTGCCTGGACTAGGGGGCCGGGTTCACCCCTCCACTTT
TRBV5-1,TRBJ2-6,-,once,CASSLVGDAGANVLTF,TGCGCCAGCAGCTTGGTAGGCGACGCTGGGGCCAACGTCCTGACTTTC
TRBV6-2/TRBV6-3,TRBJ2-2,-,-,CASSYSVAENTGELFF,TGTGCCAGCAGTTACTCGGTAGCGGAGAACACCGGGGAGCTGTTTTTT
TRBV28,TRBJ1-3,-,-,CATATGSISGNTIYF,TGTGCCACGGCAACGGGGTCCATCTCTGGAAACACCATATATTTT
TRBV29-1,TRBJ1-2,-,-,CSVDGQGFGYTF,TGCAGCGTTGATGGGCAGGGGTTTGGCTACACCTTC
TRBV5-6,TRBJ2-7,TRBD1,-,CASSSGTGKAHEQYF,TGTGCCAGCAGCTCCGGGACAGGGAAGGCCCACGAGCAGTACTTC
TRBV5-4,TRBJ2-5,-,-,CASSLEGGETQYF,TGTGCCAGCAGCTTGGAGGGGGGAGAGACCCAGTACTTC
TRBV7-2,TRBJ2-5,TRBD2,-,CASSPDWTSRETQYF,TGTGCCAGCAGCCCCGACTGGACTAGCCGGGAGACCCAGTACTTC
TRBV6-5,TRBJ1-4,-,-,CASSYGFGATNEKLFF,TGTGCCAGCAGTTACGGATTTGGGGCAACTAATGAAAAACTGTTTTTT
TRBV20-1,TRBJ2-1,-,-,CSVGSNEQFF,TGCAGTGTGGGATCCAATGAGCAGTTCTTC
TRBV12-5,TRBJ2-3,TRBD2,-,CASTGGLAGTDTQYF,TGTGCTAGCACCGGCGGGCTAGCGGGCACAGATACGCAGTATTTT
TRBV10-3,TRBJ1-1,TRBD1,-,CAIRGQGAGGTEAFF,TGTGCCATCAGAGGACAGGGGGCAGGGGGCACTGAAGCTTTCTTT
TRBV7-2,TRBJ2-7,-,-,CASSLVFRGDKYF,TGTGCCAGCAGCTTAGTATTCCGGGGAGACAAGTACTTC